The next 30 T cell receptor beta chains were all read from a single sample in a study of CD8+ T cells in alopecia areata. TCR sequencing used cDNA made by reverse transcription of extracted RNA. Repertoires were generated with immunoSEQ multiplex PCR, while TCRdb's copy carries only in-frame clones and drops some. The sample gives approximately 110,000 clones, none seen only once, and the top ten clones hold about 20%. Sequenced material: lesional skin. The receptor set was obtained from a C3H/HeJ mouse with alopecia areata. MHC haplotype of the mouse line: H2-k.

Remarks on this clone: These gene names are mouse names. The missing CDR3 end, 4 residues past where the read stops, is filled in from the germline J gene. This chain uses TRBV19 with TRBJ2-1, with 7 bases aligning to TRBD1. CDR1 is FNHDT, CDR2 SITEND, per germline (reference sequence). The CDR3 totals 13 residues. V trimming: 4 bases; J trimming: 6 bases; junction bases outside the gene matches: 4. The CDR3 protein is CASSLGQIAEQFF. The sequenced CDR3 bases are TGTGCCAGCAGTCTGGGACAGATTGCT.

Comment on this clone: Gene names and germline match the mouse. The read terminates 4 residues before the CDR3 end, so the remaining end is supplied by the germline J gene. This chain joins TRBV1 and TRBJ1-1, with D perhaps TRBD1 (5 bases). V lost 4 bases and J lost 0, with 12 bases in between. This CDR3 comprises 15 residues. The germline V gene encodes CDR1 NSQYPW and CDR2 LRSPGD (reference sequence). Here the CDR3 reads CTCSVLGGSNTEVFF. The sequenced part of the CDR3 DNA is TGCACCTGCAGTGTCCTTGGGGGTTCAAACACA.

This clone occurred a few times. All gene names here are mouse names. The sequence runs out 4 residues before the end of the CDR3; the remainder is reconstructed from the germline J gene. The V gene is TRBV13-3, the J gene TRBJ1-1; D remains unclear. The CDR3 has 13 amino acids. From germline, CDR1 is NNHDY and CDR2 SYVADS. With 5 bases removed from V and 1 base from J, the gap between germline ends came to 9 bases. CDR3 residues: CASSNYRNTEVFF. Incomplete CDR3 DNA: TGTGCCAGCAGCAATTACAGAAACACA.

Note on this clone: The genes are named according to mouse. The DNA read from the CDR3 is TGTGCCAGCGGTGAGACTGGGGTCGGTGCAGAA. Protein sequence: CASGETGVGAE. The full CDR3 protein is CASGETGVGAETLYF. The genes are TRBV13-2 and TRBJ2-3; 8 positions agree with TRBD2. The observed sequence ends 4 residues before the CDR3 terminus, with the missing tail filled in from the germline J gene. CDR1 NNHNN and CDR2 SYGAGS come from the germline V gene (reference sequence). The ends lost 2 bases at V and 1 base at J; junction bases unmatched: 3. The CDR3 extends over 15 amino acids.

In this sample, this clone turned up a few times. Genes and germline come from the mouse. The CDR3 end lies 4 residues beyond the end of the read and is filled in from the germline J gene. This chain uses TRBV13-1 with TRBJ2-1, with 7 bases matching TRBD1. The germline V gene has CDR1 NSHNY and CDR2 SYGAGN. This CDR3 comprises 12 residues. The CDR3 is CASSGRGAEQFF. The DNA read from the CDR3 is TGTGCCAGCAGTGGCAGGGGGGCT.

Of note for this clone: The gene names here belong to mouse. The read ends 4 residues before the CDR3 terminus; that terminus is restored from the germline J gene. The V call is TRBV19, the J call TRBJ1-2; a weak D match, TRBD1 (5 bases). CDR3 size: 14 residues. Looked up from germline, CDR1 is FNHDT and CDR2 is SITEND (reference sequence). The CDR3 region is CASTETGGRGDYTF. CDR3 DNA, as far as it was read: TGTGCCAGCACCGAGACTGGGGGGAGGGGC.

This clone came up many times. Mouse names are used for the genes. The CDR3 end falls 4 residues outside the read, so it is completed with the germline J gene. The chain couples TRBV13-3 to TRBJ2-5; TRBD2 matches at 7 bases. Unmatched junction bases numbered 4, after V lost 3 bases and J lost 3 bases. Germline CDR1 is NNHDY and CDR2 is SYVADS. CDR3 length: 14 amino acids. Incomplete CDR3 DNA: TGTGCCAGCAGTGGGAGACTGGGACAAGAC. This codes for CASSGRLGQD. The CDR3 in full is CASSGRLGQDTQYF.

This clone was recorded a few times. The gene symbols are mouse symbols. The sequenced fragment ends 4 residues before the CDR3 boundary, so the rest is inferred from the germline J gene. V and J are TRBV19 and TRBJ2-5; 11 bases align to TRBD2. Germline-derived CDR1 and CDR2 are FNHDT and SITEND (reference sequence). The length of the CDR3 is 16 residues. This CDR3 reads CASSIHWGGAGDTQYF. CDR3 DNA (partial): TGTGCCAGCAGTATACACTGGGGGGGCGCGGGAGAC.

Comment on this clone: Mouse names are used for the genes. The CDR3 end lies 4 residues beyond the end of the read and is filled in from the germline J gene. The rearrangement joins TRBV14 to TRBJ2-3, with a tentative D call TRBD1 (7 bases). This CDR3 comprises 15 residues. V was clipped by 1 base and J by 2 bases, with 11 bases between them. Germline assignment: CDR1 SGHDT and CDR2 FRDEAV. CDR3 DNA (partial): TGTGCCAGCAGTTTCAGGGGGCGGAATGCAGAA. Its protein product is CASSFRGRNAE. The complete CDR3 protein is CASSFRGRNAETLYF.

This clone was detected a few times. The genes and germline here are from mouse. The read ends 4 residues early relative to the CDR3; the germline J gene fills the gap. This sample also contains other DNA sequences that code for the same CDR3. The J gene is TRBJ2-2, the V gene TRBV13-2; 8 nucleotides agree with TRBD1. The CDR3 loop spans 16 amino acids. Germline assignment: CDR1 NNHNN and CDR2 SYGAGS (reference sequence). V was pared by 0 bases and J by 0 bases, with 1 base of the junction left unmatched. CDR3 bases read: TGTGCCAGCGGTGATGGGACAGGGACAAACACCGGG. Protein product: CASGDGTGTNTG. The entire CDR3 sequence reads CASGDGTGTNTGQLYF.

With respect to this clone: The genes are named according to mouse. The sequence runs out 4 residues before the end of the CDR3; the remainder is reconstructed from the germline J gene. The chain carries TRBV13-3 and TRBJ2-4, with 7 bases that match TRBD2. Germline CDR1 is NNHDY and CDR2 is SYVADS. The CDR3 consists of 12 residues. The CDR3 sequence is CASITGENTLYF. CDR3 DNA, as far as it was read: TGTGCCAGCATAACTGGGGAAAAC.

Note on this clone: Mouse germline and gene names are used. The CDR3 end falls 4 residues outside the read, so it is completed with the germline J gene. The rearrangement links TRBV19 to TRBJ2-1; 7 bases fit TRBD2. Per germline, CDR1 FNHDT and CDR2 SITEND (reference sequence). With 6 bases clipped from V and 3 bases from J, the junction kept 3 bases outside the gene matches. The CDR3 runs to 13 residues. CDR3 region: CASTLGGYAEQFF. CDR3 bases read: TGTGCCAGCACCTTGGGGGGCTATGCT.

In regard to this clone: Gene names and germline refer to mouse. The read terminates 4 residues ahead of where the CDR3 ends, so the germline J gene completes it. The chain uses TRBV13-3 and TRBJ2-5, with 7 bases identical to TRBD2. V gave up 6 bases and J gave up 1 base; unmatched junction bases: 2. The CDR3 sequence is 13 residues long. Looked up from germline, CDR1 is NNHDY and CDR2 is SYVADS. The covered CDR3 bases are TGTGCCAGCACCACTGGGGACCAAGAC. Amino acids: CASTTGDQD. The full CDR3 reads CASTTGDQDTQYF.

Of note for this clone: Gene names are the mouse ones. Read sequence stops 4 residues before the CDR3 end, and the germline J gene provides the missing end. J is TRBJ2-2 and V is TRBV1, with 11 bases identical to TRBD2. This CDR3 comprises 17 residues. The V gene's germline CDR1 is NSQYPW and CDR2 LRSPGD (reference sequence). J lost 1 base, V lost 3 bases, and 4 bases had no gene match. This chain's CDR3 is CTCSAPGLGVNTGQLYF. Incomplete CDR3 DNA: TGCACCTGCAGTGCCCCGGGACTGGGGGTAAACACCGGG.

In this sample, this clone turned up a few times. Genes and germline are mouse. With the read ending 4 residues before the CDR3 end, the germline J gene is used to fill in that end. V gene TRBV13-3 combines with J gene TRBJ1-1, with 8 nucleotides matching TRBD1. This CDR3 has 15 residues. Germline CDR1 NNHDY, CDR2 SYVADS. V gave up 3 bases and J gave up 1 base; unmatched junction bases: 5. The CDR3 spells CASSVRQGRNTEVFF. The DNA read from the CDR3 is TGTGCCAGCAGTGTCCGACAGGGGAGAAACACA.

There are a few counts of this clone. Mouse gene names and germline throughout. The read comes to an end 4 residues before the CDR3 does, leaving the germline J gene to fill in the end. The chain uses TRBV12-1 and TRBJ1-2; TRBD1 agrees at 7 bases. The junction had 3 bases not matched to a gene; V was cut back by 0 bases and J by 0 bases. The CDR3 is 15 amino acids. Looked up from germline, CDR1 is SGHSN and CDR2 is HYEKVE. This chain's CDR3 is CASSLVGTANSDYTF. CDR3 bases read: TGTGCCAGCTCTCTCGTGGGGACAGCAAACTCC.

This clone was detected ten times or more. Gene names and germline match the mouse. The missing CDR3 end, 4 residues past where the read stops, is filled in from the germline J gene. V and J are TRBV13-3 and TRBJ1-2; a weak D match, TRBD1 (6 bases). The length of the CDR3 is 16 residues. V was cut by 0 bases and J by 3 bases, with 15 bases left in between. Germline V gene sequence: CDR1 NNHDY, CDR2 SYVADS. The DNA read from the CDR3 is TGTGCCAGCAGTGATGCTGAGCAGGGGAAGGACTCC. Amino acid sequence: CASSDAEQGKDS. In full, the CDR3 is CASSDAEQGKDSDYTF.

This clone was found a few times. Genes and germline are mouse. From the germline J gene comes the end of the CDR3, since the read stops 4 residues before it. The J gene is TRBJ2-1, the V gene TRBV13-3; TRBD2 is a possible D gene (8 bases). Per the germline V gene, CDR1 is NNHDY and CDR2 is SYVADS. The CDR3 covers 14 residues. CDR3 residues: CASSDRGGAAEQFF. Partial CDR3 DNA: TGTGCCAGCAGTGACAGGGGGGGCGCAGCT.

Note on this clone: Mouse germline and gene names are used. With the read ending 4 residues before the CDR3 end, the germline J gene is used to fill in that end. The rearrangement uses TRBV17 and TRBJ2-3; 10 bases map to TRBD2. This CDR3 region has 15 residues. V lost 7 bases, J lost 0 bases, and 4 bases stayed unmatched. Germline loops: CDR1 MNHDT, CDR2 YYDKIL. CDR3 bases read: TGTGCTAGCAAACTGGGGGGGTCTAGTGCAGAA. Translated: CASKLGGSSAE. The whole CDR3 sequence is CASKLGGSSAETLYF.

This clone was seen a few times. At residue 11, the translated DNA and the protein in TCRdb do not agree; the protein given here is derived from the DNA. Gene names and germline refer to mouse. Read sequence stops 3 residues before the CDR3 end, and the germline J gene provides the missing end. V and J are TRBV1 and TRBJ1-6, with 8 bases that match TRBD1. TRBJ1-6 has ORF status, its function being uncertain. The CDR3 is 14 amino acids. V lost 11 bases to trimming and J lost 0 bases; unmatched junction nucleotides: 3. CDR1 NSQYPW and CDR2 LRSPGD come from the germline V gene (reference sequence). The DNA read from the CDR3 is TGCACCACACAGGGGGGTTCCTATAATTCGCCC. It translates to CTTQGGSYNSP. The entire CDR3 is CTTQGGSYNSPLYF.

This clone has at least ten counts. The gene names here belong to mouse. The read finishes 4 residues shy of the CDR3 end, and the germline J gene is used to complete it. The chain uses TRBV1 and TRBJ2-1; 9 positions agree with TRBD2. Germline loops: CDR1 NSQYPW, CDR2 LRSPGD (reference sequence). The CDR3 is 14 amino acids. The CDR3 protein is CTCSAELGGAEQFF. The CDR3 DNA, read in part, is TGCACCTGCAGTGCAGAGCTGGGGGGGGCT.

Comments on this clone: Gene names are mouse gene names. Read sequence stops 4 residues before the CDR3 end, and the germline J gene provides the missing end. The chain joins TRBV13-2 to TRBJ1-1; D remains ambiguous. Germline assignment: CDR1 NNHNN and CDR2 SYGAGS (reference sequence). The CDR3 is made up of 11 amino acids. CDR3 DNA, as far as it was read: TGTGCCAGCGGGTCAGGAAAA. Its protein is CASGSGK. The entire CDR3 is CASGSGKEVFF.

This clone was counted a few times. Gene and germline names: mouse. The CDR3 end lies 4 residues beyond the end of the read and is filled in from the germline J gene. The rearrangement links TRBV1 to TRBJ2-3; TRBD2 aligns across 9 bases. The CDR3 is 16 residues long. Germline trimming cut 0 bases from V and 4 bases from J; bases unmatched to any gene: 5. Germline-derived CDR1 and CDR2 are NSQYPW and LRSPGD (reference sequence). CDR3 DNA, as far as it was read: TGCACCTGCAGTGCAGATAATACTGGGGGGACAGAA. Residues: CTCSADNTGGTE. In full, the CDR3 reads CTCSADNTGGTETLYF.

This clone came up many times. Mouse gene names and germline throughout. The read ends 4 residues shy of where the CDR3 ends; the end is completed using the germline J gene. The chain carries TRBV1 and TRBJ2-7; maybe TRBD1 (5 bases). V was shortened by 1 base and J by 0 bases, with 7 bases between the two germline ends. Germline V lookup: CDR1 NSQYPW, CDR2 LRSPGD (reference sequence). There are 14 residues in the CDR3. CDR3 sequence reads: CTCSAGTPSYEQYF. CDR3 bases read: TGCACCTGCAGTGCAGGGACACCCTCCTAT.

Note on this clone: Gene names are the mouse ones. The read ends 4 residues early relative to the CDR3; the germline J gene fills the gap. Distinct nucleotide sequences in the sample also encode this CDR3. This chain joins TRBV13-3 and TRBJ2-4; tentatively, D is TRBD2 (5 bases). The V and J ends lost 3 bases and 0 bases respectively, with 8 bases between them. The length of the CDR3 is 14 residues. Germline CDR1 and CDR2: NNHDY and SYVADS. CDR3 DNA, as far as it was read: TGTGCCAGCAGTGTGGACTCTAGTCAAAAC. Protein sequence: CASSVDSSQN. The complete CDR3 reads CASSVDSSQNTLYF.

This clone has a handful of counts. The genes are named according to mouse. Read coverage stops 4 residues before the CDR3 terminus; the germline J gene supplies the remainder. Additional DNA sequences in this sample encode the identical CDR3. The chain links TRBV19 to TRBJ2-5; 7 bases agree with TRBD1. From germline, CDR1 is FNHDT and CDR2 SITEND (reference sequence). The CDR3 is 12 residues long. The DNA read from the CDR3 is TGTGCCAGCAGTCACAGGGGCGAC. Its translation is CASSHRGD. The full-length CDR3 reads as CASSHRGDTQYF.

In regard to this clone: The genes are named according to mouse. CDR3 in amino acids: CASRPGQANTGQLYF. CDR3 DNA (partial): TGTGCCAGCCGCCCTGGACAAGCAAACACCGGG. The gene calls are TRBV13-3 and TRBJ2-2; possible D gene TRBD1, 5 bases. Read data end 4 residues before the CDR3 end; the end is taken from the germline J gene. Germline CDR1 and CDR2: NNHDY and SYVADS. The CDR3 is 15 residues long. Trimming shortened V by 7 bases and J by 0 bases, and 13 bases separated the two germline ends.

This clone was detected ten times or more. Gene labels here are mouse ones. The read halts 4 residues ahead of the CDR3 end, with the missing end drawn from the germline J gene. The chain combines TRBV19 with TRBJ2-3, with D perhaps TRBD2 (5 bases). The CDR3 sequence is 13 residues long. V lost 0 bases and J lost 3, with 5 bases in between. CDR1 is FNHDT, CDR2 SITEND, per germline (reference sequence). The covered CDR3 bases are TGTGCCAGCAGTATAGACTGGGCAGAA. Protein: CASSIDWAE. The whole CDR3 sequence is CASSIDWAETLYF.

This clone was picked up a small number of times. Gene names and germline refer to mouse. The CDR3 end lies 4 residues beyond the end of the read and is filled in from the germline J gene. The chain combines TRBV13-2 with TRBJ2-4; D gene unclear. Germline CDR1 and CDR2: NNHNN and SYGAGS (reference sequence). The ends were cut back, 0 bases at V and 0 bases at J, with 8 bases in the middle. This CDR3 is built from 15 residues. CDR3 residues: CASGDGLASQNTLYF. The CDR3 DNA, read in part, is TGTGCCAGCGGTGATGGCCTGGCTAGTCAAAAC.

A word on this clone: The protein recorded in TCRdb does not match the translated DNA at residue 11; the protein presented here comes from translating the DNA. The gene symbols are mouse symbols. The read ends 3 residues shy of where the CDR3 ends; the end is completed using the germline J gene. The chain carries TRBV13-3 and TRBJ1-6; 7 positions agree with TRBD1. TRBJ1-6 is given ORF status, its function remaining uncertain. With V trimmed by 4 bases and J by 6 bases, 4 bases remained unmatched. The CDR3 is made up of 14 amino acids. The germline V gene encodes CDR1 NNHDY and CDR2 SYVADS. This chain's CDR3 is CASSHRGGNSPLYF. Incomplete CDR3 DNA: TGTGCCAGCAGTCACAGGGGTGGTAATTCGCCC.